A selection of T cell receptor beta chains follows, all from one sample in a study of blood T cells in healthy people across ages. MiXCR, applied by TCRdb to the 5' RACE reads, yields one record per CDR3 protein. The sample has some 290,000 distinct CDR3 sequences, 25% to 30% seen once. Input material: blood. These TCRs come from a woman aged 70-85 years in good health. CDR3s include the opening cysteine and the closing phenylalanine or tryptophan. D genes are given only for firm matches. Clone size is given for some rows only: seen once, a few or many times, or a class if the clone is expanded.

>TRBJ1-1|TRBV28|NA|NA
TGTGCCAGCAGTTTAGGGGGGCGGTCTGAAGCTTTCTTT
CASSLGGRSEAFF
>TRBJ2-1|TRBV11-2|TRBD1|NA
TGTGCCAGCAGCTTGGGACAGGGCCTAGCGAGAGAGCAGTTCTTC
CASSLGQGLAREQFF
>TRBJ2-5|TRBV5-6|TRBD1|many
TGTGCCAGCAGGGGGACAGGTTCCCTCGACCAAGAGACCCAGTACTTC
CASRGTGSLDQETQYF
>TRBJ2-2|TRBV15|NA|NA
TGTGCCACCAGCAGAAAAGACAAGAACACCGGGGGGCTGTTTTTT
CATSRKDKNTGGLFF
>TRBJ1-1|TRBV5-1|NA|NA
TGCGCCAGCAGGACAGTTTCCGTCAGCACTGAAGCTTTCTTT
CASRTVSVSTEAFF
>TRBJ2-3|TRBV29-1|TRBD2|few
TGCAGCGTCCTCGGGCTAGCGGGAACCACAGATACGCAGTATTTT
CSVLGLAGTTDTQYF
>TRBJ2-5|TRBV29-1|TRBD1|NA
TGCAGCACTAAGACAGGGGGAGTGGAGACCCAGTACTTC
CSTKTGGVETQYF
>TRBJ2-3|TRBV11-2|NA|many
TGTGCCAGCAGCTTAATGAGCGCCCGTAGCACAGATACGCAGTATTTT
CASSLMSARSTDTQYF
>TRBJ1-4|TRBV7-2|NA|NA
TGTGCCAGCAGCTCAGGGGTGACTAATGAAACACTGTTTTTT
CASSSGVTNETLFF
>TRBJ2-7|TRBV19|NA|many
TGTGCCAGTAGTATAGCCTCGGGGGACGAGCAGTACTTC
CASSIASGDEQYF
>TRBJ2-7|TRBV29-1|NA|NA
TGCAGCGTTGTTTATGGTGTCGGATCCTACGAGCAGCACTTC
CSVVYGVGSYEQHF
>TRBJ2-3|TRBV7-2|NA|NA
TGTGCCAGCAGCTTAGAGGGCAGACTCACAGATACGCAGTATTTT
CASSLEGRLTDTQYF
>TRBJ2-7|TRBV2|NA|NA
TGTGCCAGCAGTGCCCTGACCTACGAGCAGTACTTC
CASSALTYEQYF
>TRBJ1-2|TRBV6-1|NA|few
TGTGCCAGCCAGACGGCTAACTATGGCTACACCTTC
CASQTANYGYTF
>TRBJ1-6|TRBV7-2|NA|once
TGTGCCAGCAGCTCTGGACAGTCCGCGATCCCCCTCCACTTT
CASSSGQSAIPLHF
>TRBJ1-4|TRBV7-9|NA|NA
TGTGCCAGCAGCTTAGACGGGACACCTAATGAAAAACTGTTTTTT
CASSLDGTPNEKLFF
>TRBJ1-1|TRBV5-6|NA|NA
TGTGCCAGCAGCCCGAACTTGGGGGGGAGGGAAACTGAAGCTTTCTTT
CASSPNLGGRETEAFF
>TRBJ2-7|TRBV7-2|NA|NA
TGTGCCAGCAGCTCGCCCGGACGGAGCCCCTCCTACGAGCAGTACTTC
CASSSPGRSPSYEQYF
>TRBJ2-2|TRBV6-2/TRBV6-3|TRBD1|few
TGTGCCAGCAGAGCCCACCGGGACAGGGGACGCACCGGGGAGCTGTTTTTT
CASRAHRDRGRTGELFF
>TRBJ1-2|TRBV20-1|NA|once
TGCAGTGCTAGGAAGGGGGTGGGACGCTATGGCTACACCTTC
CSARKGVGRYGYTF
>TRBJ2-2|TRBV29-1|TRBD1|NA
TGCAGCGTCGCACAGGGGTTAAACACCGGGGAGCTGTTTTTT
CSVAQGLNTGELFF
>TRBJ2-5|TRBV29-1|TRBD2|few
TGCAGCGTTGAAACTAGCGGCGAGACCCAGTACTTC
CSVETSGETQYF